This TCR beta chain was recorded in a study of CD8 T cells in ankylosing spondylitis. TCRdb used MiXCR to reprocess the 5' RACE reads, holding one entry per CDR3 protein. Of a few hundred thousand distinct CDR3 sequences in the sample, about 13% were seen once. Between the trimmed V and J ends, which lost 6 bases and 0 bases, there was a span of 12 bases. This CDR3 is 16 amino acids long. General study results and limits: Among TCR beta sequences, a motif of fewer than 10 highly homologous variants appeared characteristic of ankylosing spondylitis blood. Earlier authors reported some of these motif variants in reactive arthritis synovial fluid and blood. Clones that were linked to disease were CD8+ and were relatively rare in peripheral blood.

In its sample, this clonotype was seen a few times. Its antigen is not identified. Source material: blood, either unsorted or a sorted T cell fraction (not recorded which). This clonotype was obtained from a male donor with ankylosing spondylitis. The genes are TRBV12-3 or TRBV12-4 and TRBJ2-6; D gene uncertain. The CDR3 protein is CASRPIDNSGANVLTF. The CDR3 DNA is TGTGCCAGCAGACCGATCGACAACTCTGGGGCCAACGTCCTGACTTTC.